One and the same sample provided the 11 T cell receptor beta chains below, sequenced in a study of shared clonotypes between healthy human individuals. Method: immunoSEQ multiplex PCR; TCRdb's copy keeps in-frame clones and lacks some. Here the sample spans under 2,500,000 clones, 90% to 96% being singletons. The sequenced sample consisted of naive CD4+ T cells sorted from blood. Subset here: CD45RA+ positively selected. These receptors were taken from a man aged 18 to 29 in good health.

This chain uses TRBV14 with TRBJ2-2, with 10 bases that match TRBD2. The length of the CDR3 is 16 residues. The V and J ends lost 4 bases and 3 bases, in that order; junction bases with no gene match: 5. Germline-derived CDR1 and CDR2 are SGHDN and FVKESK. CDR3 amino acids: CASSPTSGTYTGELFF. In nucleotides, the CDR3 is TGTGCCAGCAGCCCAACTAGCGGGACTTACACCGGGGAGCTGTTTTTT.

For the CDR3, the DNA is TGTGCCATCAGTGAAGGCCTCTCGGAGACCCAGTACTTC. This translates into CAISEGLSETQYF. V usage is TRBV10-3 and J usage is TRBJ2-5, with D unresolved. CDR1 is ENHRY, CDR2 SYGVKD, per germline. The V and J ends lost 3 bases and 5 bases respectively, with 10 bases between them. The CDR3 extends over 13 amino acids.

The chain couples TRBV10-3 to TRBJ1-5; the D is unclear. The CDR3 loop spans 14 amino acids. Germline V lookup: CDR1 ENHRY, CDR2 SYGVKD. Trimming removed 0 bases at V and 4 bases at J, with 7 bases between. The CDR3 reads CAISESAQNQPQHF. CDR3 nucleotides: TGTGCCATCAGTGAGTCGGCACAGAATCAGCCCCAGCATTTT.

This chain uses TRBV28 with TRBJ2-7; TRBD2 is a possible D gene (6 bases). From germline, CDR1 is MDHEN and CDR2 SYDVKM. There are 12 residues in the CDR3. Trimming removed 6 bases from V and 4 bases from J, with 10 bases in between. Here the CDR3 DNA reads TGTGCCAGCAGCGGACTACCATACGAGCAGTACTTC. This gives the protein CASSGLPYEQYF.

This clone was detected a few times. This chain links TRBV19 with TRBJ1-4; no reliable D call. Trimming pared 2 bases from V and 7 bases from J, leaving 11 bases between. Germline V lookup: CDR1 LNHDA, CDR2 SQIVND (reference sequence). This CDR3 is 14 amino acids long. As DNA, the CDR3 is TGTGCCAGTAGTATAAGGCCCGCAGGTGAAAAACTGTTTTTT. Its protein is CASSIRPAGEKLFF.

The chain uses TRBV11-2 and TRBJ1-1; D gene unclear. The germline gives CDR1 SGHAT, CDR2 FQNNGV. V dropped 6 bases and J dropped 4 bases, with 12 bases sitting between them. The CDR3 has 13 residues. This chain's CDR3 is CASSDRGITEAFF. For the CDR3, the DNA is TGTGCCAGCAGTGACCGTGGAATCACTGAAGCTTTCTTT.

The J gene is TRBJ2-3, the V gene TRBV5-5; 8 bases map to TRBD2. The CDR3 runs to 15 residues. Germline values: CDR1 SGHKS, CDR2 YYEKEE (reference sequence). The J segment lost 3 bases and the V segment lost 3 bases, leaving 6 bases of the junction unmatched. CDR3 in amino acids: CASSSTGTRTDTQYF. CDR3 sequence (DNA): TGTGCCAGCAGCTCTACCGGGACTAGGACAGATACGCAGTATTTT.

This clone was seen a handful of times. V usage is TRBV11-2 and J usage is TRBJ2-2; D possibly matches TRBD1 or TRBD2 (5 bases each). V was pared by 2 bases and J by 3 bases, with 10 bases between. Germline values: CDR1 SGHAT, CDR2 FQNNGV. This CDR3 contains 15 residues. CDR3: CASSLKRGDTGELFF. CDR3 in DNA: TGTGCCAGCAGCTTAAAGAGGGGCGACACCGGGGAGCTGTTTTTT.

A note on this clone: This may be a read error, as it is one base from a much larger clone. Other DNA variants within this sample encode the same CDR3. The rearrangement joins TRBV15 to TRBJ2-7; perhaps TRBD2 as D (6 bases). The CDR3 extends over 18 amino acids. Germline CDR1 reads LNHNV; CDR2 reads YYDKDF (reference sequence). The CDR3 loop is CATSNKWGESHLSYEQYF. The CDR3, as DNA: TGTGCCACCAGCAACAAATGGGGGGAGTCCCATCTCTCCTACGAGCAGTATTTC.

CDR3 region: CASKLERQETQYF. In DNA form, the CDR3 reads TGTGCCAGCAAACTGGAGCGGCAAGAGACCCAGTACTTC. The V call is TRBV2, the J call TRBJ2-5; weak D call: TRBD2 (5 bases). Trimming pared 7 bases from V and 2 bases from J, leaving 11 bases between. The CDR3 consists of 13 residues. CDR1 and CDR2 (germline): SNHLY, FYNNEI.

The chain has TRBV29-1 and TRBJ1-1; D is unresolved. V lost 4 bases and J lost 4, with 7 bases in between. The CDR3 is made up of 11 amino acids. The V gene's germline CDR1 is SQVTM and CDR2 ANQGSEA. CDR3 coding DNA: TGCAGCGTTGTAGTGGTCACTGAAGCTTTCTTT. Its translation is CSVVVVTEAFF. The full variable domain, in which reference TRBV29-1 and TRBJ1-1 provide the parts outside the CDR3, is SAVISQKPSRDICQRGTSLTIQCQVDSQVTMMFWYRQQPGQSLTLIATANQGSEATYESGFVIDKFPISRPNLTFSTLTVSNMSPEDSSIYLCSVVVVTEAFFGQGTRLTVV.